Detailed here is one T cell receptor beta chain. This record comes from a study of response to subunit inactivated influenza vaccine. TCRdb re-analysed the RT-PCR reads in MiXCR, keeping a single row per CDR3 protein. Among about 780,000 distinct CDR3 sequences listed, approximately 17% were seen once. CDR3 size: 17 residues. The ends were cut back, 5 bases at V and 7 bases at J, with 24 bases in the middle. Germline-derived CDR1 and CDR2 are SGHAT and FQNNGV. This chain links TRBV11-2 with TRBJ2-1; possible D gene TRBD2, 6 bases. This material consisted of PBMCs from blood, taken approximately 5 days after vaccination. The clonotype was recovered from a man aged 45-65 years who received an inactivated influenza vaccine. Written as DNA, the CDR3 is TGTGCCAGCAGCCGACTCGGGACTTCCTCGGGCAGTAATGAGCAGTTCTTC. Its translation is CASSRLGTSSGSNEQFF. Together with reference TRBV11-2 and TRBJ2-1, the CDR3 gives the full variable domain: EAGVAQSPRYKIIEKRQSVAFWCNPISGHATLYWYQQILGQGPKLLIQFQNNGVVDDSQLPKDRFSAERLKGVDSTLKIQPAKLEDSAVYLCASSRLGTSSGSNEQFFGPGTRLTVL.